This paragraph reports one T cell receptor (beta chain). No antigen is known for it. These data originate in a study of post-analysis software for immune sequencing data. Overall study findings and caveats: Under F measure analysis, samples from one preparation batch co-clustered strongly. Five TRBV segments, including TRBV5-6, TRBV5-1 and TRBV20-1, were more frequent in patients than controls.

Germline V gene data show CDR1 as MNHNS and CDR2 as SASEGT. CDR3 length equals 16 residues. Trimming removed 0 bases at V and 7 bases at J, with 15 bases between. Unique molecular identifiers were present in the TCR beta cDNA libraries. Researchers reported 550,000 or so cDNA molecules coming from about 0.98 to 11 million T cells. TCRdb used MiXCR to reprocess the PCR reads, holding one entry per CDR3 protein. The table records fewer than 550,000 distinct CDR3 sequences, around a third of them present only once. The rearrangement uses TRBV6-1 and TRBJ1-4; a weak D match, TRBD1 (5 bases). This TCR was sampled from a girl aged 2-17 years with multiple sclerosis. The sample was blood. CDR3 loop: CASSEAGTGGVEKLFF. CDR3 nucleotide sequence: TGTGCCAGCAGTGAAGCGGGAACAGGAGGCGTTGAAAAACTGTTTTTT.